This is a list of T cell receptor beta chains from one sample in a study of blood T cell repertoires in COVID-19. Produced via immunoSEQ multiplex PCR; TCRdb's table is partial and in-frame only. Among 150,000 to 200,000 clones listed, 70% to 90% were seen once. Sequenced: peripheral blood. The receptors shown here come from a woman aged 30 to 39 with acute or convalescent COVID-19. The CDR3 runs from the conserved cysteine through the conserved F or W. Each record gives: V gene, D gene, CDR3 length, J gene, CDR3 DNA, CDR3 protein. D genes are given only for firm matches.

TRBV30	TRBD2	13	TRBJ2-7	TGTGCCGGTCGGACTAGCGGGGCTTACGAGCAGTACTTC	CAGRTSGAYEQYF
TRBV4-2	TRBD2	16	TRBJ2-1	TGTGCCAGCAGCCAAGATGGGCTAGCGGGAGACAATGAGCAGTTCTTC	CASSQDGLAGDNEQFF
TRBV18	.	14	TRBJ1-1	TGTGCCAGCTCACCCAACAGGGTGAGCACTGAAGCTTTCTTT	CASSPNRVSTEAFF
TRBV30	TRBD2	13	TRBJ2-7	TGTGCCGCCCTAGCGGGAGGCTCCTACGAGCAGTACTTC	CAALAGGSYEQYF
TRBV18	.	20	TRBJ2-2	TGTGCCAGCTCAACAGGGCAAGGGTTCCATCCAGACTGGAGCACCGGGGAGCTGTTTTTT	CASSTGQGFHPDWSTGELFF
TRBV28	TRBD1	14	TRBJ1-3	TGTGCCATCACGAAGGGGGCGGGAGGAAACACCATATATTTT	CAITKGAGGNTIYF
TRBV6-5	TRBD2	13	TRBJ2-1	TGTGCCAGCGTTAGCGGGAGTTCTAATGAGCAGTTCTTC	CASVSGSSNEQFF
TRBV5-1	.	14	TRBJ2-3	TGCGCCAGCAGCTTGGATGGCCTAGACGGAACGCAGTATTTT	CASSLDGLDGTQYF
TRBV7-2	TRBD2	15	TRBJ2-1	TGTGCCAGCAGCCTTCGGACTAGCGCTAACAATGAGCAGTTCTTC	CASSLRTSANNEQFF
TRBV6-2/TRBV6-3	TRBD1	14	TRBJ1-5	TGTGCCAGCAGCCCCACAGGGGCCGATCAGCCCCAGCATTTT	CASSPTGADQPQHF
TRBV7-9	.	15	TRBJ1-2	TGTGCCAGCAGCATCCTGGTTCGAGCTAACTATGGCTACACCTTC	CASSILVRANYGYTF
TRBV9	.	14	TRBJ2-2	TGTGCCAGCAGCCTGACTAGTAAGTCCGGGGAGCTGTTTTTT	CASSLTSKSGELFF
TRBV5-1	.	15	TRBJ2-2	TGCGCCAGCAGCTTCCGGACTCCCGACACCGGGGAGCTGTTTTTT	CASSFRTPDTGELFF
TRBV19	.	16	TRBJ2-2	TGTGCCAGTAGTATGCCCGGGACACCGAACACCGGGGAGCTGTTTTTT	CASSMPGTPNTGELFF
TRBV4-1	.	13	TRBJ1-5	TGCGCCAGCAGCCAAGACCATAATCAGCCCCAGCATTTT	CASSQDHNQPQHF